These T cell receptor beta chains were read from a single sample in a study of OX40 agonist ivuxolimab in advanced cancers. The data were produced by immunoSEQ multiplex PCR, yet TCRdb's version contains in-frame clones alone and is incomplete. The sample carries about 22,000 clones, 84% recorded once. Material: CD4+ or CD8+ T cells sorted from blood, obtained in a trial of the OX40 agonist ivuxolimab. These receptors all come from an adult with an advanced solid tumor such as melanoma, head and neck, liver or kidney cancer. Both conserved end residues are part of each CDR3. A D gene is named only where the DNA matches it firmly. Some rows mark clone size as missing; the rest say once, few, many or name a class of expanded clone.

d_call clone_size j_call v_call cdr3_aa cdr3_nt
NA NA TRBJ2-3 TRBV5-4 CASSPDPTDTQYF TGTGCCAGCAGCCCGGACCCCACAGATACGCAGTATTTT
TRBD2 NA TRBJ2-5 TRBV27 CASSFGLATGETQYF TGTGCCAGCAGTTTCGGACTAGCTACGGGAGAGACCCAGTACTTC
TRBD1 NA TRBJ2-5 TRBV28 CATFRGRGETQYF TGTGCCACCTTCAGGGGGCGGGGAGAGACCCAGTACTTC
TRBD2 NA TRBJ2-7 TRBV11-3 CASSPPLAGGREQYF TGTGCCAGCAGCCCCCCTCTAGCGGGAGGGCGGGAGCAGTACTTC
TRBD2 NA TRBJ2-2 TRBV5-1 CASSPRGLTGGELFF TGCGCCAGCAGCCCGCGGGGACTAACGGGCGGGGAGCTGTTTTTT
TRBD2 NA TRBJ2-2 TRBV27 CASSLVTSGGIHGGELFF TGTGCCAGCAGTTTAGTAACGTCCGGGGGGATACACGGCGGGGAGCTGTTTTTT
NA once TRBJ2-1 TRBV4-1 CASSQTGTNKNNEQFF TGCGCCAGCAGCCAAACCGGGACAAACAAAAACAATGAGCAGTTCTTC
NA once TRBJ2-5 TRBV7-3 CASSLVGGGTQYF TGTGCCAGCAGCTTAGTCGGGGGAGGGACCCAGTACTTC
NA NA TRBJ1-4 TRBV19 CASSMSQLSNEKLFF TGTGCCAGTAGTATGTCACAGCTATCTAATGAAAAACTGTTTTTT
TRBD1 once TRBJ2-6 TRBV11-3 CASSSFPRDRGAGANVLTF TGTGCCAGCAGCTCCTTCCCCCGGGACAGGGGTGCGGGGGCCAACGTCCTGACTTTC
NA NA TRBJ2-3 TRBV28 CASTTVGGGTDTQYF TGTGCCAGCACCACAGTCGGCGGGGGCACAGATACGCAGTATTTT
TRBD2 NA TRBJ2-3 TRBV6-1 CASSGTSGGADTQYF TGTGCCAGCAGTGGGACTAGCGGGGGGGCAGATACGCAGTATTTT
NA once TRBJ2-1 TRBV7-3 CASSSGLSSYNEQFF TGTGCCAGCAGCTCGGGACTCAGCTCCTACAATGAGCAGTTCTTC
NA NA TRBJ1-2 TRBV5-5 CASSLDSNYGYTF TGTGCCAGCAGCTTGGACAGTAACTATGGCTACACCTTC
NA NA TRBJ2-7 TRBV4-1 CASSQGPTGTYEQYF TGCGCCAGCAGCCAAGGCCCAACAGGGACCTACGAGCAGTACTTC
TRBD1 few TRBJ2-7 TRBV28 CASSFGDSTYEQYF TGTGCCAGCAGTTTTGGGGACAGTACCTACGAGCAGTACTTC
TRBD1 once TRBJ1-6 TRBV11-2 CASSFGTGGLDSPLHF TGTGCCAGCAGCTTCGGGACAGGGGGTTTAGATTCACCCCTCCACTTT
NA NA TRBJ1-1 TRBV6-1 CASSEAPRVYAFF TGTGCCAGCAGTGAAGCACCCAGGGTTTATGCTTTCTTT
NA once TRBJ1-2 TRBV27 CASSLGGAVYGYTF TGTGCCAGCAGTTTGGGGGGCGCGGTATATGGCTACACCTTC
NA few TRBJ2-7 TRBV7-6 CASSLGEAYEQYF TGTGCCAGCAGCTTAGGGGAAGCGTACGAGCAGTACTTC
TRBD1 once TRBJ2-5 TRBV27 CASSFLSPTGGNWETQYF TGTGCCAGCAGTTTTCTCTCCCCTACAGGGGGTAATTGGGAGACCCAGTACTTC
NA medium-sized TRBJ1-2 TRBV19 CASSIDPPLNYGYTF TGTGCCAGTAGTATAGATCCCCCCTTAAACTATGGCTACACCTTC
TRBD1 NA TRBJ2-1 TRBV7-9 CASSLVTGSIYNEQFF TGTGCCAGCAGCTTAGTGACAGGGTCTATCTACAATGAGCAGTTCTTC
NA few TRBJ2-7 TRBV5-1 CASSLRPDNSYEQYF TGCGCCAGCAGCTTGCGGCCGGACAACTCCTACGAGCAGTACTTC
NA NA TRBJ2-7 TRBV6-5 CASSRGYEQYF TGTGCCAGCAGTAGGGGCTACGAGCAGTACTTC
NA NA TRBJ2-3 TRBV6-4 CASSAEGDTDTQYF TGTGCCAGCAGCGCTGAGGGGGACACAGATACGCAGTATTTT
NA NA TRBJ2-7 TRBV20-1 CSARVTPGQYF TGCAGTGCTAGAGTGACTCCCGGGCAGTACTTC
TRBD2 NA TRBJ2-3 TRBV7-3 CASSPGTSGSTDTQYF TGTGCCAGCAGCCCCGGGACTAGCGGCAGCACAGATACGCAGTATTTT
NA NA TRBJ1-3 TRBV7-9 CASSLGTVSGNTIYF TGTGCCAGCAGCTTAGGGACAGTCTCTGGAAACACCATATATTTT
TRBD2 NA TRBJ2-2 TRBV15 CATSRDRGLTGELFF TGTGCCACCAGCAGAGATCGGGGACTAACCGGGGAGCTGTTTTTT
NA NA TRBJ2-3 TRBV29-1 CSVENGARGIDTQYF TGCAGCGTTGAGAACGGCGCGAGGGGAATAGATACGCAGTATTTT
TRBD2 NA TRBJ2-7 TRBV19 CASSILADYEQYF TGTGCCAGTAGTATCCTAGCGGACTACGAGCAGTACTTC
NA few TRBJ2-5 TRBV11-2 CASSLDLGGVETQYF TGTGCCAGCAGCTTAGACCTCGGAGGGGTAGAGACCCAGTACTTC
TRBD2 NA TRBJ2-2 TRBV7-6 CASSPVGSGRLFF TGTGCCAGCAGCCCCGTGGGGAGCGGGAGGCTGTTTTTT
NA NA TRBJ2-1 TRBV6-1 CASSEWARVSSYNEQFF TGTGCCAGCAGTGAATGGGCTCGCGTTAGCTCCTACAATGAGCAGTTCTTC
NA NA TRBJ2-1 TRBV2 CASWGEGPGAGNEQFF TGTGCCAGCTGGGGTGAGGGCCCCGGGGCGGGGAATGAGCAGTTCTTC
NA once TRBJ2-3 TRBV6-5 CASSTSQPGADTQYF TGTGCCAGCAGCACCTCCCAGCCGGGGGCAGATACGCAGTATTTT
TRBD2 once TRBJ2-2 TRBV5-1 CASSLVWLAGSGELFF TGCGCCAGCAGCTTGGTGTGGCTAGCGGGGTCCGGGGAGCTGTTTTTT
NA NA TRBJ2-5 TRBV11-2 CASSLGGTQETQYF TGTGCCAGCAGCTTAGGAGGGACTCAAGAGACCCAGTACTTC
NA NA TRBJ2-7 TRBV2 CASSDSGRSEQYF TGTGCCAGCAGTGACTCAGGGCGGTCGGAGCAGTACTTC
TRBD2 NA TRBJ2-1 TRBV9 CASSGQRGGRLDEQFF TGTGCCAGCAGCGGCCAGCGGGGGGGCCGACTGGACGAGCAGTTCTTC
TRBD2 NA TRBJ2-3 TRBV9 CASSPTSGGAYTQYF TGTGCCAGCAGCCCGACTAGCGGGGGGGCCTATACGCAGTATTTT
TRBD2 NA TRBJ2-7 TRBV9 CAFTVLAAYSYEQYF TGTGCCTTTACGGTTCTAGCGGCCTACTCCTACGAGCAGTACTTC
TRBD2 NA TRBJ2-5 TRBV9 CASSVVGGTSGQETQYF TGTGCCAGCAGCGTAGTAGGTGGGACTAGCGGCCAAGAGACCCAGTACTTC
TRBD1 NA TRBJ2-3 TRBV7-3 CASSRDRGNTDTQYF TGTGCCAGCAGCCGGGACAGGGGAAACACAGATACGCAGTATTTT
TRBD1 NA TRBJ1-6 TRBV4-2 CASSQDRGNSPLHF TGTGCCAGCAGCCAAGACAGGGGGAATTCACCCCTCCACTTT
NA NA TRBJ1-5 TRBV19 CASPLNQPQHF TGTGCCAGCCCGCTTAATCAGCCCCAGCATTTT
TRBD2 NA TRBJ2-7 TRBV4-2 CASSPRGGETVRYF TGTGCCAGCAGCCCCCGGGGGGGGGAGACAGTCAGGTACTTC